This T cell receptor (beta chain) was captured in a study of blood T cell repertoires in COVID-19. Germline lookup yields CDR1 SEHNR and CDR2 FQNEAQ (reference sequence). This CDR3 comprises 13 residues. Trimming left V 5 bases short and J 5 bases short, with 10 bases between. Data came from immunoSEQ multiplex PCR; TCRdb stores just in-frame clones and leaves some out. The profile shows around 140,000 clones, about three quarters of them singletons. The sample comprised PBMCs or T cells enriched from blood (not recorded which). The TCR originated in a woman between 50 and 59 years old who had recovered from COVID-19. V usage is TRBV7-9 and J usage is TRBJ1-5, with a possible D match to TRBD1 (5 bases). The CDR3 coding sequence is TGTGCCAGCAGCACTGGGACTTATCAGCCCCAGCATTTT. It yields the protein CASSTGTYQPQHF.